These 32 T cell receptor beta chains were sequenced from one sample in a study of cytotoxic CD8 clonotypes in ibrutinib-treated CLL (dated by TCRdb to the early 2020s). Receptor libraries were prepared by the immunoSEQ multiplex PCR assay. TCRdb obtained this table from immuneACCESS and retained in-frame rearrangements with V and J assigned. These tables miss some clones; where compared with another copy, unresolved V genes account for less than half of the shortfall, and the remainder is unexplained. The sample table lists around 300,000 clones, roughly 80% of them with a count of one. 6.5% to 8% of the sample is held by the ten biggest clonotypes. The material sequenced was PBMCs, taken before ibrutinib treatment. The source is a human donor with chronic lymphocytic leukemia.

The chain employs TRBV6-5 and TRBJ2-1; D may be TRBD2 (6 bases). V lost 0 bases to trimming and J lost 10 bases, with 13 bases between them. In germline, CDR1 is MNHEY, CDR2 SVGAGI. The length of the CDR3 is 14 residues. The CDR3 DNA follows: TGTGCCAGCAGTTACTCCCAAACGGGGGAAGAGCAGTTCTTC. Translating gives CASSYSQTGEEQFF.

The chain carries TRBV11-2 and TRBJ1-4; 9 nucleotides line up with TRBD1. The CDR3 contains 15 residues. V was clipped by 5 bases and J by 7 bases; unmatched bases: 8. Germline-derived CDR1 and CDR2 are SGHAT and FQNNGV. CDR3 residues: CASSGDGTGFEKLFF. DNA of the CDR3: TGTGCCAGCAGCGGGGACGGGACAGGGTTTGAAAAACTGTTTTTT.

The chain recombines TRBV7-9 with TRBJ2-7; 9 bases map to TRBD1. Germline-derived CDR1 and CDR2 are SEHNR and FQNEAQ (reference sequence). V lost 2 bases and J lost 7; bases outside the gene matches: 9. The CDR3 spans 15 residues. As DNA, the CDR3 is TGTGCCAGCAGCTTACTTCTACAGGGGGCTCAAGAGCAGTACTTC. It yields the protein CASSLLLQGAQEQYF.

This CDR3 reads CASRGQGSYEQYF. The CDR3 region has the DNA TGTGCCAGCAGAGGACAGGGTAGCTACGAGCAGTACTTC. The genes are TRBV6-5 and TRBJ2-7; 8 bases fit TRBD1. The J segment lost 3 bases and the V segment lost 6 bases, leaving 4 bases of the junction unmatched. This CDR3 spans 13 amino acids. Looked up from germline, CDR1 is MNHEY and CDR2 is SVGAGI.

V and J are TRBV7-6 and TRBJ2-1; the D is unclear. V gave up 5 bases and J gave up 4 bases, with 15 bases separating them. Per the germline V gene, CDR1 is SGHVS and CDR2 is FNYEAQ. This CDR3 spans 15 amino acids. CDR3 region: CASSPGSARYNEQFF. The CDR3 DNA sequence: TGTGCCAGCAGCCCAGGATCCGCCCGTTACAATGAGCAGTTCTTC.

The chain is built from TRBV7-8 and TRBJ1-1; TRBD1 matches 9 bases. Germline V lookup: CDR1 SGHVS, CDR2 FQNEAQ. The J segment lost 5 bases and the V segment lost 6 bases, leaving 13 bases of the junction unmatched. This CDR3 is 16 amino acids long. The CDR3 sequence: CASSPLRDRVGTEAFF. CDR3 bases: TGTGCCAGCAGTCCACTCCGGGACAGGGTAGGAACTGAAGCTTTCTTT.

The chain carries TRBV14 and TRBJ1-1, with no clear D. CDR1 is SGHDN, CDR2 FVKESK, per germline. Between the trimmed V and J ends, which lost 4 bases and 3 bases, there was a span of 15 bases. The CDR3 sequence is 15 residues long. The CDR3 region has the DNA TGTGCCAGCAGCCGTAGGGAGGCCTTAGACACTGAAGCTTTCTTT. Its protein product is CASSRREALDTEAFF.

This clone was counted a single time. The chain carries TRBV9 and TRBJ1-3, with unresolved D. CDR3 size: 16 residues. V was shortened by 3 bases and J by 0 bases, with 13 bases between the two germline ends. Germline V gene data show CDR1 as SGDLS and CDR2 as YYNGEE. CDR3 residues: CASSDLIGLSGNTIYF. The DNA of the CDR3 is TGTGCCAGCAGCGACCTCATCGGGCTCTCTGGAAACACCATATATTTT. The full variable domain, in which reference TRBV9 and TRBJ1-3 provide the parts outside the CDR3, is DSGVTQTPKHLITATGQRVTLRCSPRSGDLSVYWYQQSLDQGLQFLIQYYNGEERAKGNILERFSAQQFPDLHSELNLSSLELGDSALYFCASSDLIGLSGNTIYFGEGSWLTVV.

This clone was picked up one time. Here the CDR3 DNA reads TGTGCCAGCAGCCCCCGGGCTAGCGGGAGGACGGACGAGCAGTACTTC. It translates to CASSPRASGRTDEQYF. This chain uses TRBV5-5 with TRBJ2-7; 11 bases agree with TRBD2. Germline V CDR1 and CDR2: SGHKS, YYEKEE (reference sequence). Losses at the gene ends were 4 bases for V and 5 bases for J; bases not matched to a gene: 11. The CDR3 runs 16 residues.

The chain recombines TRBV29-1 with TRBJ2-3, with 10 bases matching TRBD1. After removal of 4 bases from V and 3 bases from J, the junction contained 4 bases not matched to a gene. The CDR3 has 14 amino acids. Germline CDR1 and CDR2: SQVTM and ANQGSEA. The CDR3 sequence is CSVGRDRGTDTQYF. As DNA, the CDR3 is TGCAGCGTTGGCCGGGACAGGGGAACAGATACGCAGTATTTT.

The chain has TRBV11-2 and TRBJ2-7, with 9 bases identical to TRBD2. With 5 bases clipped from V and 3 bases from J, the junction kept 5 bases outside the gene matches. CDR1 and CDR2 from the germline V gene are SGHAT and FQNNGV. The CDR3 totals 14 residues. The chain's CDR3 is CASSPGTSYYEQYF. The CDR3, as DNA: TGTGCCAGCAGCCCTGGGACTAGCTACTACGAGCAGTACTTC.

This clone was seen only once. For the CDR3, the DNA is TGCGCCAGCAGGGTGATTGTAGGGAACACTGAAGCTTTCTTT. This translates into CASRVIVGNTEAFF. This chain links TRBV10-1 with TRBJ1-1; D not resolved. Germline V gives CDR1 WNHNN, CDR2 SYGVQD (reference sequence). Trimming left V 6 bases short and J 1 base short, with 12 bases between. This CDR3 has 14 amino acids.

V is TRBV28 and J is TRBJ1-2, with TRBD1 matching over 9 bases. The CDR3 has 16 residues. Germline V gene data show CDR1 as MDHEN and CDR2 as SYDVKM. J was trimmed by 3 bases and V by 1 base; bases with no gene match: 6. The CDR3 protein is CASSLSDRGQYYGYTF. DNA of the CDR3: TGTGCCAGCAGTTTATCGGACAGGGGCCAATACTATGGCTACACCTTC.

J is TRBJ2-7 and V is TRBV11-1; weak D call: TRBD1 (5 bases). Germline assignment: CDR1 SGHAT and CDR2 FQDESV (reference sequence). V gave up 2 bases and J gave up 3 bases, with 14 bases separating them. CDR3 size: 15 residues. The CDR3 bases are TGTGCCAGCAGCTTACTGTTCGCAGGGAACTACGAGCAGTACTTC. Translation: CASSLLFAGNYEQYF. Combining the CDR3 with reference TRBV11-1 and TRBJ2-7 gives the whole variable domain EAEVAQSPRYKITEKSQAVAFWCDPISGHATLYWYRQILGQGPELLVQFQDESVVDDSQLPKDRFSAERLKGVDSTLKIQPAELGDSAMYLCASSLLFAGNYEQYFGPGTRLTVT.

V and J are TRBV28 and TRBJ2-7; 7 bases are a match to TRBD2. The length of the CDR3 is 16 residues. Trimming took 7 bases from V and 0 from J; bases not matched to a gene: 12. Germline V lookup: CDR1 MDHEN, CDR2 SYDVKM. CDR3 in DNA: TGTGCCAGCACCCCAAATTTGGCTAGCGGCTCCTACGAGCAGTACTTC. This translates into CASTPNLASGSYEQYF.

The table lists this clone with a few counts. The chain is built from TRBV27 and TRBJ1-5, with TRBD1 as a possible D gene (5 bases). The germline V gene has CDR1 MNHEY and CDR2 SMNVEV (reference sequence). The CDR3 loop spans 13 amino acids. The V end was cut by 5 bases, the J end by 4 bases, with 9 bases between. DNA of the CDR3: TGTGCCAGCAGTCCACAGGAGAATCAGCCCCAGCATTTT. Its protein is CASSPQENQPQHF.

V usage is TRBV7-9 and J usage is TRBJ2-1, with TRBD1 identical over 7 bases. V dropped 5 bases and J dropped 8; count of bases not matched to a gene: 9. In germline, CDR1 is SEHNR, CDR2 FQNEAQ (reference sequence). The CDR3 is 14 amino acids. The CDR3 DNA reads as TGTGCCAGCAGCCATTATTTACAGGGGTATGAGCAGTTCTTC. It specifies CASSHYLQGYEQFF.

The chain has TRBV18 and TRBJ1-1; possibly TRBD1 for D (5 bases). This CDR3 comprises 16 residues. Germline-derived CDR1 and CDR2 are KGHSH and LQKENI. The germline V and J ends were trimmed by 5 bases and 3 bases, with 19 bases remaining between them. The CDR3 bases are TGTGCCAGCTCAAGGGTTGTTCTGGACAAAGACACTGAAGCTTTCTTT. Translation gives CASSRVVLDKDTEAFF.

The chain uses TRBV5-3 and TRBJ2-7; 9 bases line up with TRBD2. TRBV5-3 is an ORF, with its function uncertain. The CDR3 is 14 amino acids. Trimming removed 5 bases from V and 4 bases from J; junction bases left unmatched: 7. CDR3 sequence: CARRTGTSKYEQYF. CDR3 in DNA: TGTGCCAGAAGAACCGGGACTAGCAAATACGAGCAGTACTTC.

V usage is TRBV20-1 and J usage is TRBJ1-2, with D unresolved. Germline CDR1 reads DFQATT; CDR2 reads SNEGSKA (reference sequence). The CDR3 sequence is 11 residues long. Trimming removed 3 bases at V and 3 bases at J, with 5 bases between. The CDR3 spells CSASRYYGYTF. CDR3 DNA sequence: TGCAGTGCTAGCCGATACTATGGCTACACCTTC.

This clone was counted a single time. This sequence joins TRBV18 and TRBJ2-7, with D maybe TRBD1 (7 bases). Germline CDR1 reads KGHSH; CDR2 reads LQKENI. The CDR3 totals 18 residues. V was trimmed by 3 bases and J by 7 bases, leaving 28 bases between them. Here the CDR3 DNA reads TGTGCCAGCTCACCCCGACTACAAGGAGGGGGCGTTATGGGTGAGCAGTACTTC. This translates into CASSPRLQGGGVMGEQYF. Supplemented by reference TRBV18 and TRBJ2-7, the full variable domain reads NAGVMQNPRHLVRRRGQEARLRCSPMKGHSHVYWYRQLPEEGLKFMVYLQKENIIDESGMPKERFSAEFPKEGPSILRIQQVVRGDSAAYFCASSPRLQGGGVMGEQYFGPGTRLTVT.

The chain links TRBV28 to TRBJ2-7, with D possibly TRBD1 on 5 matching bases. The CDR3 contains 14 residues. Germline V gene sequence: CDR1 MDHEN, CDR2 SYDVKM. V was cut by 2 bases and J by 2 bases, with 10 bases left in between. The CDR3 sequence is CASSLTPGPYEQYF. The CDR3 nucleotides are TGTGCCAGCAGTTTAACCCCAGGGCCCTACGAGCAGTACTTC.

The chain uses TRBV4-3 and TRBJ1-4; D unclear. The V and J ends lost 4 bases and 5 bases respectively, with 8 bases between them. This CDR3 contains 13 residues. Germline V gene lookup returns CDR1 LGHNA and CDR2 YSLEER. CDR3 DNA: TGCGCCAGCAGCCTCCAAAGGAATGAAAAACTGTTTTTT. It translates to CASSLQRNEKLFF.

The genes are TRBV25-1 and TRBJ2-7; TRBD2 aligns across 12 bases. Germline lookup yields CDR1 MGHDK and CDR2 SYGVNS. The V and J ends lost 6 bases and 6 bases, in that order; junction bases with no gene match: 3. CDR3 size: 13 residues. The CDR3 reads CASRLAGGGEQYF. The CDR3 region has the DNA TGTGCCAGCAGACTAGCGGGAGGAGGCGAGCAGTACTTC.

The J gene is TRBJ2-7, the V gene TRBV27, with D uncertain. Deletions cut 1 base from V and 6 bases from J, with 16 bases between. This CDR3 has 15 amino acids. Germline CDR1 reads MNHEY; CDR2 reads SMNVEV (reference sequence). The CDR3 sequence: CASSLYPGRQGEQYF. CDR3 DNA sequence: TGTGCCAGCAGTTTATACCCGGGCAGGCAAGGCGAGCAGTACTTC.

The genes are TRBV19 and TRBJ2-1; the D gene is possibly TRBD1 (5 bases). Germline lookup yields CDR1 LNHDA and CDR2 SQIVND (reference sequence). There are 12 residues in the CDR3. The V gene lost 3 bases and the J gene lost 9 bases, with 9 bases spanning the gap. This CDR3 reads CASSIWGGEQFF. The CDR3 DNA reads TGTGCCAGTAGTATCTGGGGCGGTGAGCAGTTCTTC.

This clone was counted between two and nine times. The chain uses TRBV5-4 and TRBJ1-2; unclear D gene. CDR1 and CDR2 (germline): SGHNT, YYREEE (reference sequence). The CDR3 consists of 15 residues. V was pared by 4 bases and J by 8 bases, with 21 bases between. The chain's CDR3 is CASSVEFAASGGYTF. The CDR3 bases are TGTGCCAGCAGCGTGGAATTTGCGGCGTCCGGCGGCTACACCTTC.

V gene TRBV9 combines with J gene TRBJ2-5; perhaps TRBD2 as D (5 bases). The CDR3 totals 15 residues. V gave up 0 bases and J gave up 2 bases, with 11 bases separating them. The V gene's germline CDR1 is SGDLS and CDR2 YYNGEE. CDR3 nucleotide sequence: TGTGCCAGCAGCGTAGCGGGGTCGTCGCAAGAGACCCAGTACTTC. Protein sequence: CASSVAGSSQETQYF.

This chain joins TRBV9 and TRBJ2-1; TRBD1 or TRBD2 may be the D gene (5 bases each). Deletions cut 0 bases from V and 1 base from J, with 8 bases between. Germline CDR1 reads SGDLS; CDR2 reads YYNGEE. The CDR3 extends over 15 amino acids. In nucleotides, the CDR3 is TGTGCCAGCAGCGTAGAGGGACGGTCCTACAATGAGCAGTTCTTC. Encoded protein: CASSVEGRSYNEQFF. Filled out from reference TRBV9 and TRBJ2-1, the complete variable domain reads DSGVTQTPKHLITATGQRVTLRCSPRSGDLSVYWYQQSLDQGLQFLIQYYNGEERAKGNILERFSAQQFPDLHSELNLSSLELGDSALYFCASSVEGRSYNEQFFGPGTRLTVL.

The chain recombines TRBV5-1 with TRBJ2-3, with D possibly TRBD2 on 6 matching bases. The germline CDR1 and CDR2 sequences are SGHRS and YFSETQ. V lost 5 bases and J 1 base, leaving 11 bases between the germline ends. This CDR3 has 14 amino acids. As DNA, the CDR3 is TGCGCCAGCAGGTCAGCGGGCCGCACAGATACGCAGTATTTT. This codes for CASRSAGRTDTQYF.

The V and J genes are TRBV6-5 and TRBJ1-3, with D possibly TRBD1 on 6 matching bases. V was shortened by 6 bases and J by 4 bases, with 10 bases between the two germline ends. The CDR3 extends over 13 amino acids. Germline assignment: CDR1 MNHEY and CDR2 SVGAGI. The DNA of the CDR3 is TGTGCCAGCAGACTTGGACAGGGAAACACCATATATTTT. This gives the protein CASRLGQGNTIYF.

This chain connects TRBV6-5 to TRBJ2-7; maybe TRBD1 (6 bases). This CDR3 has 13 amino acids. Trimming pared 7 bases from V and 5 bases from J, leaving 15 bases between. CDR1 is MNHEY, CDR2 SVGAGI, per germline. The CDR3 DNA reads as TGTGCCAGCAAGCCACAGGGCGGCGACGAGCAGTACTTC. It yields the protein CASKPQGGDEQYF.